Each of the 15 T cell receptor beta chains below was sequenced from the same sample in a study of shared clonotypes between healthy human individuals. Profiling relied on immunoSEQ multiplex PCR, and the TCRdb table lists in-frame clones only, not all of them. The sample shows about 990,000 clones, about four fifths of them seen only once. The sample consisted of memory CD4+ T cells from PBMCs. Subset of the sample: CD45RA-negative fraction. These receptors originate from a man aged 18 to 30 in good health. Some clones in this sample may be carry-over from other donors' samples.

The V gene is TRBV28, the J gene TRBJ2-1; possible D gene TRBD2, 6 bases. The CDR3 is 15 amino acids. Trimming stripped 6 bases from V and 2 bases from J, with 14 bases between. The germline CDR1 and CDR2 sequences are MDHEN and SYDVKM. The chain's CDR3 is CASSVAGGTYNEQFF. The CDR3 DNA follows: TGTGCCAGCAGCGTGGCTGGCGGGACCTACAATGAGCAGTTCTTC.

To note about this clone: The same CDR3 also results from other DNA sequences found in this sample. The CDR3 is CASSPGTSYGYTF. CDR3 sequence (DNA): TGTGCCAGCAGTCCGGGGACCTCTTATGGCTACACCTTC. This chain joins TRBV28 and TRBJ1-2, with D tentatively TRBD1 (5 bases). The length of the CDR3 is 13 residues. V was pared by 5 bases and J by 5 bases, with 12 bases between. The germline V gene has CDR1 MDHEN and CDR2 SYDVKM.

The J gene is TRBJ2-1, the V gene TRBV5-4, with TRBD1 matching 8 bases. The CDR3 covers 15 residues. Germline V gene sequence: CDR1 SGHNT, CDR2 YYREEE (reference sequence). The V segment lost 5 bases and the J segment 5 bases; nucleotides outside the gene matches: 9. CDR3 bases: TGTGCCAGCAGAAATTTGGACAGGGTGAACAATGAGCAGTTCTTC. Translating gives CASRNLDRVNNEQFF.

The rearrangement links TRBV27 to TRBJ1-4; 7 bases are a match to TRBD1. The CDR3 has 13 residues. J was trimmed by 13 bases and V by 3 bases; bases with no gene match: 8. Germline lookup yields CDR1 MNHEY and CDR2 SMNVEV (reference sequence). The CDR3 nucleotides are TGTGCCAGCAGTTTTAAGACAGGGACGGCACTGTTTTTT. Translation: CASSFKTGTALFF. The full variable domain, rest sourced from reference TRBV27 and TRBJ1-4, is EAQVTQNPRYLITVTGKKLTVTCSQNMNHEYMSWYRQDPGLGLRQIYYSMNVEVTDKGDVPEGYKVSRKEKRNFPLILESPSPNQTSLYFCASSFKTGTALFFGSGTQLSVL.

This clone came up once. The CDR3 protein is CASSLGQINEKLFF. The CDR3 DNA reads as TGCGCCAGCAGCTTGGGACAGATTAATGAAAAACTGTTTTTT. The chain employs TRBV5-1 and TRBJ1-4, with D maybe TRBD1 (5 bases). The germline V gene encodes CDR1 SGHRS and CDR2 YFSETQ. The CDR3 has 14 residues. V shed 0 bases and J shed 4 bases, with 7 bases lying between them.

This clone was seen a few times. This chain connects TRBV4-2 to TRBJ2-1, with 10 bases fitting TRBD2. The CDR3 spans 16 residues. Germline V lookup: CDR1 LGHNA, CDR2 YNFKEQ. J lost 8 bases, V lost 3 bases, and 10 bases had no gene match. The CDR3 region has the DNA TGTGCCAGCAGCCAGAGTTCTAGCGGGAGTATTGATGAGCAGTTCTTC. Translating gives CASSQSSSGSIDEQFF.

This clone was picked up one time. V and J are TRBV7-2 and TRBJ2-1, with TRBD2 matching 10 bases. With V trimmed by 5 bases and J by 8 bases, 12 bases remained unmatched. The CDR3 runs 16 residues. Per germline, CDR1 SGHTA and CDR2 FQGNSA. CDR3 region: CASSPSLAGAVDEQFF. The DNA of the CDR3 is TGTGCCAGCAGCCCAAGCCTAGCGGGAGCGGTAGATGAGCAGTTCTTC. Full variable domain (rest looked up from reference TRBV7-2 and TRBJ2-1): GAGVSQSPSNKVTEKGKDVELRCDPISGHTALYWYRQSLGQGLEFLIYFQGNSAPDKSGLPSDRFSAERTGGSVSTLTIQRTQQEDSAVYLCASSPSLAGAVDEQFFGPGTRLTVL.

V and J are TRBV28 and TRBJ2-6; 9 nucleotides match TRBD1. The CDR3 spans 17 residues. Germline V lookup: CDR1 MDHEN, CDR2 SYDVKM. The ends lost 2 bases at V and 1 base at J; junction bases unmatched: 3. The CDR3 loop reads CASSLGQGKSGANVLTF. The CDR3 region has the DNA TGTGCCAGCAGTTTAGGACAGGGGAAATCTGGGGCCAACGTCCTGACTTTC.

The chain carries TRBV27 and TRBJ1-1; no clear D gene. CDR1 MNHEY and CDR2 SMNVEV come from the germline V gene (reference sequence). V lost 3 bases to trimming and J lost 4 bases, with 9 bases between them. The CDR3 runs 13 residues. The CDR3: CASSFSWGTEAFF. Here the CDR3 DNA reads TGTGCCAGCAGTTTCTCATGGGGCACTGAAGCTTTCTTT.

The chain joins TRBV7-2 to TRBJ2-7, with 7 nucleotides matching TRBD2. Germline lookup yields CDR1 SGHTA and CDR2 FQGNSA. The CDR3 spans 15 residues. With V trimmed by 6 bases and J by 2 bases, 10 bases remained unmatched. CDR3 protein: CASRKSSGPPYEQYF. The CDR3 DNA sequence: TGTGCCAGCAGAAAGTCTAGCGGACCTCCCTACGAGCAGTACTTC.

The rearrangement joins TRBV9 to TRBJ1-1, with no clear D. CDR1 and CDR2 from the germline V gene are SGDLS and YYNGEE. Deletions cut 0 bases from V and 6 bases from J, with 18 bases between. The CDR3 consists of 16 residues. The CDR3 DNA follows: TGTGCCAGCAGCGTAGTTCATCGGGCAGGAATGGCTGAAGCTTTCTTT. This encodes CASSVVHRAGMAEAFF.

The genes are TRBV27 and TRBJ1-4, with D tentatively TRBD1 (5 bases). The CDR3 sequence is 15 residues long. Trimming took 6 bases from V and 4 from J, leaving 15 bases between them. Germline V gives CDR1 MNHEY, CDR2 SMNVEV (reference sequence). The CDR3 here is CASRPPGRNNEKLFF. CDR3 in DNA: TGTGCCAGCAGACCTCCAGGGCGCAATAATGAAAAACTGTTTTTT.

The chain carries TRBV7-9 and TRBJ2-1; the D is unclear. Trimming took 4 bases from V and 6 from J, leaving 13 bases between them. This CDR3 has 14 amino acids. Germline V CDR1 and CDR2: SEHNR, FQNEAQ (reference sequence). The CDR3 nucleotides are TGTGCCAGCAGCTCCATAGGAAGGTTCAATGAGCAGTTCTTC. Its translation is CASSSIGRFNEQFF.

The rearrangement uses TRBV7-9 and TRBJ2-7; 7 bases map to TRBD1. The ends lost 0 bases at V and 4 bases at J; junction bases unmatched: 6. The CDR3 has 15 amino acids. Germline CDR1 SEHNR, CDR2 FQNEAQ (reference sequence). The CDR3 bases are TGTGCCAGCAGCTTAGCTCCGGCAGGGGGATACGAGCAGTACTTC. Translation gives CASSLAPAGGYEQYF. Full variable domain (outside the CDR3, taken from reference TRBV7-9 and TRBJ2-7): DTGVSQNPRHKITKRGQNVTFRCDPISEHNRLYWYRQTLGQGPEFLTYFQNEAQLEKSRLLSDRFSAERPKGSFSTLEIQRTEQGDSAMYLCASSLAPAGGYEQYFGPGTRLTVT.

The chain links TRBV5-4 to TRBJ1-4; TRBD1 agrees at 7 bases. Germline V gene sequence: CDR1 SGHNT, CDR2 YYREEE (reference sequence). The CDR3 runs 14 residues. Trimming at V came to 1 base and at J to 7 bases, leaving 4 bases not matched to a gene. CDR3 DNA: TGTGCCAGCAGCTTGCCGGGACAGCCTGAAAAACTGTTTTTT. Amino acid sequence: CASSLPGQPEKLFF.